The clone carrying this T cell receptor beta chain was counted a few times. An end of the junction does not agree with germline; a read error may underlie this. This sample is drawn from a study of T cells in Graves' hyperthyroidism and ophthalmopathy. Template material for amplifying TCR beta CDR3 regions consisted of RNA transcripts. RT-PCR in the first round (using the HTBI primer set) targeted the TCR CDR3. TCRdb re-called the multiplex PCR reads through MiXCR, storing one row per CDR3 protein. The sample includes fewer than 900,000 distinct CDR3 sequences, 18% of them seen just once. CDR1 and CDR2 (germline): SEHNR, FQNEAQ (reference sequence). This CDR3 comprises 15 residues.

The chain has TRBV7-9 and TRBJ2-2; D uncertain. Sequenced sample: blood. This sequence was found in a woman aged 50 to 65 with Graves' hyperthyroidism that later progressed to Graves' ophthalmopathy. The CDR3 bases are TGTACCAGCAGCTTAGGGAACTTAAACACCGGGGAGCTGTTTTTT. Translated: CTSSLGNLNTGELFF. Full variable domain (missing parts from reference TRBV7-9 and TRBJ2-2): DTGVSQNPRHKITKRGQNVTFRCDPISEHNRLYWYRQTLGQGPEFLTYFQNEAQLEKSRLLSDRFSAERPKGSFSTLEIQRTEQGDSAMYLCTSSLGNLNTGELFFGEGSRLTVL.